This T cell receptor beta chain originates from a study of CD8+ T cells in alopecia areata. About the research overall: Patients received oral tofacitinib, 5 to 10 mg twice daily, for moderate-to-severe alopecia areata. Patients in the study were on tofacitinib for 6 to 18 months, then off it for 6 months.

This clone is a singleton in its sample. Other nucleotide sequences in the sample specify the same CDR3. The CDR3 covers 11 residues. Germline V gene data show CDR1 as SQVTM and CDR2 as ANQGSEA. With 6 bases removed from V and 3 bases from J, the gap between germline ends came to 8 bases. TCR sequencing used cDNA made by reverse transcription of extracted RNA. Assay used: immunoSEQ multiplex PCR; TCRdb lists only in-frame clones, some missing. The repertoire holds about 130,000 clones, with roughly three fifths as singletons. Specimens obtained from alopecia areata patients comprised lesional scalp punch biopsies and peripheral blood. PBMCs provided sorted CD4+ and CD8+ T cells.

The chain joins TRBV29-1 to TRBJ2-5; maybe TRBD1 (6 bases). The sequencing here drew on CD4+ T cells sorted from blood, taken at week 0. This receptor was identified in a human donor with alopecia areata. CDR3 sequence reads: CSVKGEETQYF. CDR3 DNA sequence: TGCAGCGTCAAGGGGGAAGAGACCCAGTACTTC. The full variable domain, with the rest looked up from reference TRBV29-1 and TRBJ2-5, is SAVISQKPSRDICQRGTSLTIQCQVDSQVTMMFWYRQQPGQSLTLIATANQGSEATYESGFVIDKFPISRPNLTFSTLTVSNMSPEDSSIYLCSVKGEETQYFGPGTRLLVL.